This T cell receptor beta chain is drawn from a study of vaccination and CD4 T cells after COVID-19 (dated by TCRdb to 2022 to 2024). Notes on the research overall: Convalescent patients had a positive SARS-CoV-2 result on nasal swab PCR, and of these patients, under ten had mild disease and one had severe disease. In the convalescent cohort there were six males and four females, among whom were two Hispanic individuals, seven Caucasians, two Asians and one multiracial person. Overlapping spike peptide pools from SARS-CoV-2 and from the common cold coronaviruses HCoV-NL63, HCoV-OC43 and HCoV-229E were used as culture stimuli. Post-COVID blood samples were collected from convalescent patients a median of about 92 days after diagnosis, with a range of roughly 35 to 170 days. The spike-specific CD4+ TCR repertoire was compared before and after mRNA vaccination in over nine COVID-19 convalescent patients and a handful of infection-naive healthy vaccine recipients. Participants received two doses of either the Pfizer-BioNTech BNT162b2 vaccine (n=8) or the Moderna mRNA-1273 vaccine (n=2). The time from the second vaccine dose to post-vaccine blood sampling had a median of roughly 72 days and ranged from about 12 to 250 days. As controls, cultures received a CEFX viral epitope pool (the positive control), an HIV-1 Nef peptide pool (the negative control), or no peptide at all. What the research found in general, with its limitations: The median count of SARS-CoV-2-reactive clonotypes went up from approximately 20 after infection to 30 to 40 after vaccination, although the change was not significant. Relatively few convalescent patients were included in the study, and early timepoints after natural infection were not analyzed. In convalescent patients, nearly all vaccine-specific clones (304 of 307) were found to be mono-reactive for SARS-CoV-2 spike rather than cross-reactive with common cold coronaviruses. In convalescent patients, a median roughly 86% of post-vaccine SARS-CoV-2-reactive clones were detected only after vaccination, suggesting vaccine-specific priming.

For this clonotype: Its binding antigen is unknown. Qualities for individual bases were not recorded, and no much larger clone is one base off.

Including the terminal cysteine and phenylalanine, the CDR3 comprises 17 residues. Kept here is only the CDR3 DNA, which spans 51 bases and is read in frame from base 1. From a lookup of the germline V gene, CDR1 and CDR2 are SQVTM and ANQGSEA. V ends up 4 bases short and J 5 bases short, with an unmatched junction base count of 11. Library construction relied on PCR. DNA from cultured CD4+ T cells was subjected to TCR sequencing with the Oncomine TCR Beta short-read assay at the Johns Hopkins FTIC core. The QIAamp micro DNA kit was used to extract genomic DNA from the cultured CD4+ T cells. The Oncomine TCR Beta libraries from cultured CD4+ T cells were pooled using unique dual indexes and then sequenced on an Illumina iSeq 100. Per the authors' processing: Non-productive sequences were removed, and CDR3s that did not start with C, did not end with F or W, or were shorter than 7 amino acids were discarded. Antigen-specific clonotypes were identified with the MANAFEST web application by comparing peptide-stimulated wells with reference and other culture wells. For a clone to be called positive, the clone needed an FDR below 0.05, an odds ratio above 5, and a productive frequency above 0.1% in at least two of three replicate wells. A clonotype was classed as cross-reactive if the clonotype showed significant expansion both in SARS-CoV-2 spike wells and in at least one common cold coronavirus spike condition. Levenshtein distances (stringdist) and unrooted phylogenetic trees (ape) in R version 3.6.1 were used to assess CDR3 homology. Using fastp at Q25 and MiXCR, TCRdb reprocessed the public reads and kept productive beta chains. All rows with the same CDR3 protein become a single entry with the most common DNA and genes. The V and J calls were determined by TCRdb, not by the authors. For this sample there are some 15,000 distinct CDR3 sequences; roughly 30% appear just once. The ten largest clones capture roughly 10% of the sample.

Read against the paper, the sample's treatment or condition label means: roughly ten-day PBMC culture with coronavirus spike peptide pools or control peptides (ViraFEST assay). The ViraFEST assay, used in the study, expanded antigen-specific T cells with peptide pools and then identified the expanded clonotypes through TCR sequencing. The convalescent patients' positive SARS-CoV-2 PCR tests were from March to December 2020, which was before the Alpha, Beta and Delta variants emerged in the United States. Each well held 2.2 million or so PBMCs cultured with 9 to 10 ug/ml peptide pools in IMDM containing around 5.5% human AB serum and roughly 9 IU/ml IL-2. Half of the culture medium was replaced with fresh IL-2-containing medium on days 3 and 7. Once the cells had been in culture for about 10 days, the EasySep CD4+ T cell isolation kit was used to isolate CD4+ T cells by negative selection. Ficoll-Paque Plus gradient centrifugation was used to isolate PBMCs from whole blood, and the isolated PBMCs were then either used fresh or cryopreserved at -140C. Culture conditions were generally each tested in triplicate wells.

This chain is built from TRBV29-1 and TRBJ2-1; the junction holds 13 bases that match TRBD2. The sequence was obtained from a human donor who had recovered from COVID-19. This specimen was CD4+ T cells from blood, cultured in vitro, taken after SARS-CoV-2 vaccination. The CDR3: CSVAGTSGTLVHNEQFF. The DNA is as follows: TGCAGCGTTGCGGGGACTAGCGGGACCCTGGTCCACAATGAGCAGTTCTTC.